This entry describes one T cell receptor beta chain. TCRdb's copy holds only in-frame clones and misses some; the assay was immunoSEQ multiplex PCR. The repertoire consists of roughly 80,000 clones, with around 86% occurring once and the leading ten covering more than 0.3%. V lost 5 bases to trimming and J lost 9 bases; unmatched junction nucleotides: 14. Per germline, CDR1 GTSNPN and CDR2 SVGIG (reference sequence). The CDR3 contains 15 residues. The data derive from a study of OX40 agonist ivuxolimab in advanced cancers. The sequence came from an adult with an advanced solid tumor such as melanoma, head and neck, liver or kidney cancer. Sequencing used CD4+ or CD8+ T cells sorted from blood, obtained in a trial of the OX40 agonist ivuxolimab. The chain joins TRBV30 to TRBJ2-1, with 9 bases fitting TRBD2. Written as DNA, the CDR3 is TGTGCCTGGGAGGAGGGGGGACTAGCCAATAGTGAGCAGTTCTTC. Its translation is CAWEEGGLANSEQFF.